This entry lists 22 T cell receptor beta chains sequenced from one sample in a study of identical twins. TCRdb recomputed calls from the 5' RACE reads with MiXCR, one row per CDR3 protein. The sample gives 250,000 or so distinct CDR3 sequences, roughly 7% of which show up once; 3% to 4.5% is in the top ten. Another study also made use of these data, one on yellow fever vaccine responses in identical twins.

The sample taken for sequencing was memory (CD45RO+) T cells sorted from blood. The origin of the receptors is a woman under 30 in good health.

This clonotype was observed many times. CDR3 amino acids: CASSLWGIMNTEAFF. The CDR3 nucleotides are TGTGCCAGCAGCTTGTGGGGCATCATGAACACTGAAGCTTTCTTT. The chain employs TRBV5-6 and TRBJ1-1; TRBD1 might be the D (5 bases). Trimming cost V 1 base and J 0 bases, with 10 bases left between them. This CDR3 has 15 residues. The germline gives CDR1 SGHDT, CDR2 YYEEEE.

This clonotype was detected ten times or more. CDR3 nucleotides: TGCAGTGCCAGTGAGCGGGGCTACAATGAGCAGTTCTTC. This translates into CSASERGYNEQFF. The chain joins TRBV20-1 to TRBJ2-1; 7 bases agree with TRBD2. CDR3 length: 13 amino acids. V dropped 6 bases and J dropped 3; count of bases not matched to a gene: 5. Germline V gives CDR1 DFQATT, CDR2 SNEGSKA (reference sequence).

The rearrangement links TRBV5-1 to TRBJ2-7; 9 bases map to TRBD1. There are 14 residues in the CDR3. Germline V lookup: CDR1 SGHRS, CDR2 YFSETQ. The trim removed 4 bases at V and 2 bases at J, leaving 4 bases unmatched. The CDR3 coding sequence is TGCGCCAGCAGCAAGGGACAGGGTACCTACGAGCAGTACGTC. Its protein product is CASSKGQGTYEQYV.

This rearrangement joins TRBV18 to TRBJ2-2, with 10 bases fitting TRBD1. Trimming removed 2 bases from V and 4 bases from J; junction bases left unmatched: 4. Germline V gene sequence: CDR1 KGHSH, CDR2 LQKENI. The CDR3 spans 16 residues. The CDR3 nucleotides read TGTGCCAGCTCACCAAGACAGGGGGCTACCACCGGGGAGCTGTTTTTT. Residues: CASSPRQGATTGELFF.

J is TRBJ2-5 and V is TRBV20-1; tentative D call: TRBD2 (6 bases). Trimming cost V 0 bases and J 1 base, with 15 bases left between them. Germline CDR1 is DFQATT and CDR2 is SNEGSKA (reference sequence). The CDR3 covers 16 residues. The CDR3 region is CSARDWLSGGQETQYF. The CDR3, as DNA: TGCAGTGCTAGAGATTGGCTTAGCGGAGGCCAAGAGACCCAGTACTTC.

The genes are TRBV7-8 and TRBJ2-7; TRBD2 matches 7 bases. The CDR3 is 14 residues long. V lost 1 base and J lost 0; bases outside the gene matches: 0. The germline V gene has CDR1 SGHVS and CDR2 FQNEAQ. CDR3 protein: CASSLGGGSYEQYV. As DNA, the CDR3 is TGTGCCAGCAGCTTAGGGGGGGGCTCCTACGAGCAGTACGTC.

This clonotype was detected many times. The chain employs TRBV24-1 and TRBJ2-1, with 15 bases that match TRBD2. The trim removed 7 bases at V and 1 base at J, leaving 10 bases unmatched. Germline loops: CDR1 KGHDR, CDR2 SFDVKD. CDR3 length: 19 residues. CDR3 sequence (DNA): TGTGCCACCAGCCCACCGGGACTAGCGGGAGGACATTCCTACAATGAGCAGTTCTTC. As protein: CATSPPGLAGGHSYNEQFF.

This clonotype turned up a few times. The rearrangement joins TRBV5-1 to TRBJ2-1; 10 positions match TRBD1. The CDR3 totals 15 residues. Losses at the gene ends were 0 bases for V and 7 bases for J; bases not matched to a gene: 4. In germline, CDR1 is SGHRS, CDR2 YFSETQ. CDR3 sequence reads: CASSLEGQGLNEQFF. For the CDR3, the DNA is TGCGCCAGCAGCTTGGAGGGACAGGGGTTAAATGAGCAGTTCTTC.

This chain links TRBV10-1 with TRBJ2-3; no reliable D call. CDR3 size: 12 residues. Germline loops: CDR1 WNHNN, CDR2 SYGVQD (reference sequence). Between the trimmed V and J ends, which lost 9 bases and 1 base, there was a span of 8 bases. CDR3 loop: CARLVRTDTQYF. The DNA for the CDR3 is TGCGCCAGACTGGTACGCACAGATACGCAGTATTTT.

This clonotype was picked up a small number of times. The V call is TRBV6-1, the J call TRBJ1-1, with 7 bases matching TRBD1. The CDR3 totals 13 residues. Trimming at V came to 8 bases and at J to 5 bases, leaving 8 bases not matched to a gene. Germline V gene sequence: CDR1 MNHNS, CDR2 SASEGT. This CDR3 reads CASHRGRRTEAFF. The CDR3, as DNA: TGTGCCAGCCACAGGGGAAGGCGGACTGAAGCTTTCTTT.

This clonotype was seen a few times. CDR3 nucleotide sequence: TGTGCCAGCGGGCGAACCGGGACGAGTCATGAAGCTTTCTTT. The encoded protein is CASGRTGTSHEAFF. The chain carries TRBV6-1 and TRBJ1-1; possible D gene TRBD1, 5 bases. Germline V gene data show CDR1 as MNHNS and CDR2 as SASEGT. There are 14 residues in the CDR3. Trimming took off 8 bases at V and 7 bases at J, with 20 bases between the two ends.

This clonotype was counted a few times. The J gene is TRBJ2-2, the V gene TRBV20-1; perhaps TRBD1 as D (5 bases). The germline CDR1 and CDR2 sequences are DFQATT and SNEGSKA (reference sequence). There are 15 residues in the CDR3. Trimming shortened V by 3 bases and J by 2 bases, and 13 bases separated the two germline ends. This CDR3 is CSASLPGHNTGELFF. In DNA, the CDR3 is TGCAGTGCTAGCCTTCCAGGGCACAACACCGGGGAGCTGTTTTTT.

This clonotype was recorded many times. The chain employs TRBV24-1 and TRBJ2-5, with TRBD2 identical over 9 bases. The CDR3 runs 15 residues. CDR1 and CDR2 (germline): KGHDR, SFDVKD. J lost 2 bases, V lost 5 bases, and 5 bases had no gene match. The CDR3 here is CATSALAGQQETQYF. Here the CDR3 DNA reads TGTGCCACCAGTGCCCTAGCGGGGCAGCAAGAGACCCAGTACTTC.

This clonotype came up many times. The chain links TRBV2 to TRBJ1-4; D is ambiguous. From germline, CDR1 is SNHLY and CDR2 FYNNEI. The CDR3 has 14 residues. With 2 bases removed from V and 5 bases from J, the gap between germline ends came to 9 bases. CDR3 sequence reads: CASSENSQNEKLFF. Written as DNA, the CDR3 is TGTGCCAGCAGTGAAAATTCTCAGAATGAAAAACTGTTTTTT.

This clonotype has a count of ten or more. The chain links TRBV2 to TRBJ1-1; D possibly corresponds to TRBD1 (5 bases). Trimming took 4 bases from V and 1 from J, leaving 10 bases between them. The CDR3 has 14 residues. Germline CDR1 is SNHLY and CDR2 is FYNNEI. CDR3 nucleotide sequence: TGTGCCAGCAGTGCCGGGACCGCGAACACTGAAGCTTTCTTT. Translating gives CASSAGTANTEAFF.

V and J are TRBV29-1 and TRBJ2-1, with 12 bases matching TRBD2. This CDR3 region has 14 residues. Germline V CDR1 and CDR2: SQVTM, ANQGSEA. The ends lost 7 bases at V and 5 bases at J; junction bases unmatched: 6. In DNA form, the CDR3 reads TGCAGCGCCCCGGCTAGCGGGGGGGACAATGAGCAGTTCTTC. Its translation: CSAPASGGDNEQFF.

This clonotype was counted at least ten times. V usage is TRBV15 and J usage is TRBJ2-1; D gene ambiguous. Trimming took 2 bases from V and 4 from J, leaving 9 bases between them. The CDR3 is 14 amino acids. Germline assignment: CDR1 LNHNV and CDR2 YYDKDF (reference sequence). The CDR3 nucleotides read TGTGCCACCAGCAGACCCACAGATTACAATGAGCAGTTCTTC. Translating it yields CATSRPTDYNEQFF.

This clonotype showed up just a few times. The chain uses TRBV20-1 and TRBJ2-7; D perhaps matches TRBD1 (7 bases). V lost 6 bases to trimming and J lost 4 bases, with 16 bases between them. The germline CDR1 and CDR2 sequences are DFQATT and SNEGSKA (reference sequence). CDR3 length: 13 residues. This CDR3 reads CSANPPGGYEQYF. DNA of the CDR3: TGCAGTGCAAATCCGCCAGGGGGGTACGAGCAGTACTTC.

This clonotype was recorded at least ten times. This sequence joins TRBV7-9 and TRBJ1-6; TRBD1 aligns across 7 bases. CDR1 is SEHNR and CDR2 is FQNEAQ in the germline V gene (reference sequence). V shed 4 bases, J shed 7 bases, and the junction held 10 bases outside the gene matches. The CDR3 consists of 16 residues. The CDR3 loop reads CASSSQAGGGNSPLHF. For the CDR3, the DNA is TGTGCCAGCAGCTCACAAGCAGGGGGGGGAAATTCACCCCTCCACTTT.

This clonotype has only a few counts. The rearrangement uses TRBV20-1 and TRBJ2-5, with TRBD1 as a possible D gene (5 bases). The CDR3 has 13 amino acids. From germline, CDR1 is DFQATT and CDR2 SNEGSKA (reference sequence). V lost 1 base and J lost 5, with 11 bases in between. The CDR3 DNA reads TGCAGTGCTAGAGGGGGCTTCGAGGAGACCCAGTACTTC. This codes for CSARGGFEETQYF.

CDR3 DNA: TGTGCCAGCAGTTTCATCTGGGGGGCTACAGATACGCAGTATTTT. Its translation is CASSFIWGATDTQYF. V gene TRBV28 combines with J gene TRBJ2-3, with D perhaps given as TRBD1 or TRBD2 (6 bases each). This CDR3 comprises 15 residues. Per germline, CDR1 MDHEN and CDR2 SYDVKM. The ends were cut back, 3 bases at V and 3 bases at J, with 13 bases in the middle.

This clonotype was counted many times. This chain joins TRBV6-5 and TRBJ1-5, with D maybe TRBD1 (6 bases). V shed 3 bases and J shed 0 bases, with 18 bases lying between them. The germline CDR1 and CDR2 sequences are MNHEY and SVGAGI. The CDR3 totals 18 residues. The DNA for the CDR3 is TGTGCCAGCAGTTATCGGGACATCCGCTACTATAGCAATCAGCCCCAGCATTTT. It yields the protein CASSYRDIRYYSNQPQHF.